The clone carrying this T cell receptor (beta chain) showed up just a few times. This sample was included in a study of T cells in Graves' hyperthyroidism and ophthalmopathy. This CDR3 region has 15 residues. Germline CDR1 and CDR2: MGHRA and YSYEKL. The V and J ends lost 5 bases and 5 bases respectively, with 18 bases between them. TCR beta CDR3 region amplification was performed from RNA transcripts. The study used the HTBI primer set for a first-round RT-PCR of the TCR CDR3. In TCRdb, the multiplex PCR reads were re-called with MiXCR into one record per CDR3 protein. This sample carries under 200,000 distinct CDR3 sequences, about 9.4% of them seen once, and the ten largest clones take about 20%. Isolation of PBMCs was performed on 8.5 to 10 ml fresh peripheral blood.

This sequence was found in a woman younger than 30 with Graves' hyperthyroidism that later progressed to Graves' ophthalmopathy. Sequencing was carried out using blood. The chain couples TRBV4-1 to TRBJ1-1, with no clear D. The CDR3 region is CASSSHSLKGTEAFF. CDR3 coding DNA: TGCGCCAGCAGCTCCCACTCCTTGAAAGGGACTGAAGCTTTCTTT.